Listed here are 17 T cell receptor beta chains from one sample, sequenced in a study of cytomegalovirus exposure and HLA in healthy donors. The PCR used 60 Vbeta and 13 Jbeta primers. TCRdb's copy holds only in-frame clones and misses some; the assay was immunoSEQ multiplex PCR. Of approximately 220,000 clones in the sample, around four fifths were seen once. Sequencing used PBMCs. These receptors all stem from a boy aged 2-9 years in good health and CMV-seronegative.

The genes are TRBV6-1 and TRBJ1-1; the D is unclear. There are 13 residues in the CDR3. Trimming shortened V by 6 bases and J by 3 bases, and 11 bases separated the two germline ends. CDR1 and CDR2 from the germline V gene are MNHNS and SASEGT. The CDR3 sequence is CASSETGYTEAFF. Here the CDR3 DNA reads TGTGCCAGCAGCGAAACGGGATACACTGAAGCTTTCTTT.

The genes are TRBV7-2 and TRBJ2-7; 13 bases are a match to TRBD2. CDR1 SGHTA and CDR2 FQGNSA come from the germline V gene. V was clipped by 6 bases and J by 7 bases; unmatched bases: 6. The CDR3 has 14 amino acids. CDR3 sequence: CASSSGLAGSEQYF. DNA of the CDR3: TGTGCCAGCAGTTCGGGACTAGCGGGAAGTGAGCAGTACTTC.

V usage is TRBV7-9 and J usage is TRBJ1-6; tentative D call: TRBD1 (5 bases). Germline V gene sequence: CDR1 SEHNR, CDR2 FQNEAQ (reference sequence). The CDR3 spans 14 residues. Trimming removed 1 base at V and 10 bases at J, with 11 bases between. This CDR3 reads CASSLGQGGSPLHF. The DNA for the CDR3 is TGTGCCAGCAGCTTAGGGCAGGGTGGATCACCCCTCCACTTT.

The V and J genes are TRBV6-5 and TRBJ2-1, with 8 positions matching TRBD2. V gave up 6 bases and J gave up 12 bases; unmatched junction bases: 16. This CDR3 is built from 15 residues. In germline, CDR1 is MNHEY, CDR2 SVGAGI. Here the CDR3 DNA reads TGTGCCAGCAGCCTCGCTTCGGGAGGGACGATTGGGCAGTTCTTC. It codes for CASSLASGGTIGQFF.

In nucleotides, the CDR3 is TGTGCCAGCAGCTGGTCCCTAGCGGGAGGTAGCGAGCAGTACTTC. Its translation is CASSWSLAGGSEQYF. The chain uses TRBV5-6 and TRBJ2-7, with TRBD2 matching over 11 bases. After removal of 3 bases from V and 6 bases from J, the junction contained 8 bases not matched to a gene. The CDR3 contains 15 residues. Germline CDR1 SGHDT, CDR2 YYEEEE.

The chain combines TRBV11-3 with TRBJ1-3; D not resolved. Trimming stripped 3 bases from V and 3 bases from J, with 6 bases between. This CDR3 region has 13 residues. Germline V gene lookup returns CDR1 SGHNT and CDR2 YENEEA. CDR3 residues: CASSFGDGNTIYF. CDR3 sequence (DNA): TGTGCCAGCAGCTTCGGGGATGGAAACACCATATATTTT.

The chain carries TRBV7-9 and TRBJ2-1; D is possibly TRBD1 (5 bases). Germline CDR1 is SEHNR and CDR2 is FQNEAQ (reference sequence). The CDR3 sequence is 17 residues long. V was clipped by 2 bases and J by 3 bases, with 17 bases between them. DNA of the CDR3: TGTGCCAGCAGCTTATTTGCAGGGAAGGGGTTCTACAATGAGCAGTTCTTC. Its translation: CASSLFAGKGFYNEQFF.

The CDR3 nucleotides read TGTGCCAGTAGTAATTCAGCGGGGGGTTACTACAATGAGCAGTTCTTC. Its translation: CASSNSAGGYYNEQFF. The chain links TRBV19 to TRBJ2-1; 9 bases agree with TRBD2. CDR3 length: 16 residues. Looked up from germline, CDR1 is LNHDA and CDR2 is SQIVND (reference sequence). The J segment lost 3 bases and the V segment lost 4 bases, leaving 7 bases of the junction unmatched.

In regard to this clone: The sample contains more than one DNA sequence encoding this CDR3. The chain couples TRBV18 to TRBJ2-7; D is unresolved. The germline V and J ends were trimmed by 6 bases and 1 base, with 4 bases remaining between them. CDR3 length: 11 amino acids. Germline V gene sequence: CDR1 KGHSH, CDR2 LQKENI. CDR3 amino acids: CASSSSYEQYF. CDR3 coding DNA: TGTGCCAGCTCCTCGTCCTACGAGCAGTACTTC.

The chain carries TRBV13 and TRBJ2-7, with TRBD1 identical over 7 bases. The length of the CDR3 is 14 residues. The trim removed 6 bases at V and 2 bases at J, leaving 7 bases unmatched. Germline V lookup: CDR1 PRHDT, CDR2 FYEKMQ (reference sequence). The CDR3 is CASRKTGTAYEQYF. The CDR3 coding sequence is TGTGCCAGCAGGAAAACCGGGACAGCCTACGAGCAGTACTTC.

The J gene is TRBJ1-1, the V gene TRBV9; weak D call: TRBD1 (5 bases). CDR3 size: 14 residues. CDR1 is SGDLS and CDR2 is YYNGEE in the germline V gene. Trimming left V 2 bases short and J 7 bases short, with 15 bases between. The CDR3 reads CASSVSTAPCEAFF. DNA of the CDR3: TGTGCCAGCAGCGTCTCGACAGCCCCCTGTGAAGCTTTCTTT.

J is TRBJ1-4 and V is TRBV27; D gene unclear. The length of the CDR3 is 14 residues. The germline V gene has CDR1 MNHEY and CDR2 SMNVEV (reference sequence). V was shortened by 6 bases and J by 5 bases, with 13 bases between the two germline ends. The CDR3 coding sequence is TGTGCCAGCAGACTACAAGGGAGAAATGAAAAACTGTTTTTT. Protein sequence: CASRLQGRNEKLFF.

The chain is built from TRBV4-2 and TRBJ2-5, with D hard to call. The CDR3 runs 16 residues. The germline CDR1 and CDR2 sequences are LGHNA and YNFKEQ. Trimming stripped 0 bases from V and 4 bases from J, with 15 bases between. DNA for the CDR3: TGTGCCAGCAGCCAAGAGGCATCGCGAGGATCAGAGACCCAGTACTTC. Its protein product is CASSQEASRGSETQYF.

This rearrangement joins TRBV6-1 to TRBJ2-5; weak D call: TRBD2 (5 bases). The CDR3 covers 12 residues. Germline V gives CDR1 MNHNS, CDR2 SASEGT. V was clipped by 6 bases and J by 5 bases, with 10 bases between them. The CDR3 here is CASRAVRETQYF. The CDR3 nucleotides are TGTGCCAGCAGAGCGGTCAGGGAGACCCAGTACTTC.

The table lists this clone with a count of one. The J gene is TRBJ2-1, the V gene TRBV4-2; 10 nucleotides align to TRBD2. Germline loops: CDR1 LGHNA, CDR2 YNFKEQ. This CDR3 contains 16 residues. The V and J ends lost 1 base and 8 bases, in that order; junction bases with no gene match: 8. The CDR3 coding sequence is TGTGCCAGCAGCCAAGTTGTCGCTAGCGGGAGCTATGAGCAGTTCTTC. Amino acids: CASSQVVASGSYEQFF.

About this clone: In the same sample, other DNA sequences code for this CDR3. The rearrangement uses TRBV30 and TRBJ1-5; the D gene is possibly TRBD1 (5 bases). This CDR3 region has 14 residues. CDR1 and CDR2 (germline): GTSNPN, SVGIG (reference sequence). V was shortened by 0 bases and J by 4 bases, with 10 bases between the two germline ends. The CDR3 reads CAWSVGSGNQPQHF. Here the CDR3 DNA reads TGTGCCTGGAGTGTGGGGTCAGGGAATCAGCCCCAGCATTTT.

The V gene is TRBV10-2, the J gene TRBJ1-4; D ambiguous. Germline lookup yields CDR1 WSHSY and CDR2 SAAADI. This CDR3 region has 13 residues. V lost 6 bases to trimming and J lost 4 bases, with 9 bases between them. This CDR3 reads CASRERLNEKLFF. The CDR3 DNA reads TGCGCCAGCAGGGAGAGACTTAATGAAAAACTGTTTTTT.